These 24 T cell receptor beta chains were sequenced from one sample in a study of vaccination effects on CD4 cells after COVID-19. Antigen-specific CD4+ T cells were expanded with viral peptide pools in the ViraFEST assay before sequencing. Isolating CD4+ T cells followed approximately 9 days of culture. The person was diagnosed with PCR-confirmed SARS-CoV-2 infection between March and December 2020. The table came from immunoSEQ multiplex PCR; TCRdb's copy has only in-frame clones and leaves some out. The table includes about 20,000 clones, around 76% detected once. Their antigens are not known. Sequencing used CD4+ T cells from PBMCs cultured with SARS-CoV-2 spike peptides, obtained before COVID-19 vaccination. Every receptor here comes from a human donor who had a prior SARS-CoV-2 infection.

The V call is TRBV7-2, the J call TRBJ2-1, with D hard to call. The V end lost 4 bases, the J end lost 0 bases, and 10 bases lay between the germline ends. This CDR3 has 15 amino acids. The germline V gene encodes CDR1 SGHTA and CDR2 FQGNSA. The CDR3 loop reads CASSSSYSSYNEQFF. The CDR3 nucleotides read TGTGCCAGCAGCTCGTCTTATAGCTCCTACAATGAGCAGTTCTTC.

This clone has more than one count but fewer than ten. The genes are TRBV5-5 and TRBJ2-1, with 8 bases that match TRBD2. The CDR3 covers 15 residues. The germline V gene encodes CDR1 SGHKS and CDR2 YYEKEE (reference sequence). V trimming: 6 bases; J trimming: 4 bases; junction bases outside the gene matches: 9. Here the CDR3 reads CASTGGGTSYNEQFF. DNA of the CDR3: TGTGCCAGCACCGGCGGGGGGACATCATACAATGAGCAGTTCTTC.

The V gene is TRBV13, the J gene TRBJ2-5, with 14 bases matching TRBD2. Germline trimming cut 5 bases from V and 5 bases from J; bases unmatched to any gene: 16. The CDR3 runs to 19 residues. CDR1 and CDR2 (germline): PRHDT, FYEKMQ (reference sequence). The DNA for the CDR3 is TGTGCCAGCAGCCCCGCCATGATACCGACTAGCGGGAGGGAGGAGACCCAGTACTTC. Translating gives CASSPAMIPTSGREETQYF.

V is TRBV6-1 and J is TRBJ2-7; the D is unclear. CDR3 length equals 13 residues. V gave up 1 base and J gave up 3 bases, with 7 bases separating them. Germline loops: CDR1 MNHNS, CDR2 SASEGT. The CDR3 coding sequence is TGTGCCAGCAGTGAAGGGGTTTACTACGAGCAGTACTTC. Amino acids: CASSEGVYYEQYF.

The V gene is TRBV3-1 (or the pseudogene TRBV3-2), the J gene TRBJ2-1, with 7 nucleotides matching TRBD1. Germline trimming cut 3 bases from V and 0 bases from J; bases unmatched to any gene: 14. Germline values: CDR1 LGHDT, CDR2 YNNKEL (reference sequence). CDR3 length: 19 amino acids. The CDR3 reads CASSHGLGGRGYSYNEQFF. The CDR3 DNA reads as TGTGCCAGCAGCCACGGATTAGGGGGCAGGGGATACTCCTACAATGAGCAGTTCTTC.

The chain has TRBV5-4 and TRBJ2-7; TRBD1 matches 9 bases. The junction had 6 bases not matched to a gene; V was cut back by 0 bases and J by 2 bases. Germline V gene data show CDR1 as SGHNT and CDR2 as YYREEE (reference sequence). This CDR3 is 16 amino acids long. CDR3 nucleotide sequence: TGTGCCAGCAGCTTGGGGCCGACAGGGGGAACCTACGAGCAGTACTTC. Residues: CASSLGPTGGTYEQYF.

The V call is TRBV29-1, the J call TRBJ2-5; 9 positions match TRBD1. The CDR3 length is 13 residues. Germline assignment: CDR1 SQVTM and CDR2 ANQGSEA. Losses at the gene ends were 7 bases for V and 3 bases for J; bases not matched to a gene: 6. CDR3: CSALRDREETQYF. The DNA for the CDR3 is TGCAGCGCCCTCCGGGACAGGGAAGAGACCCAGTACTTC.

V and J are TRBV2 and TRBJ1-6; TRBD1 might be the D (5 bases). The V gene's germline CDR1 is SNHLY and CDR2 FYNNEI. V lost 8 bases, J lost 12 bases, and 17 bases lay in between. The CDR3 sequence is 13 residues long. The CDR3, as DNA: TGTGCCAGCCGCCGCGGGGCACTTCAACCCCTCCACTTT. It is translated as CASRRGALQPLHF.

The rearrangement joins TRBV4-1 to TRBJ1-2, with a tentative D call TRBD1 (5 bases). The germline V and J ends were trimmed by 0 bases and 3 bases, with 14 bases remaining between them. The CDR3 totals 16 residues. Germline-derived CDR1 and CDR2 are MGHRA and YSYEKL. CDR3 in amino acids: CASSQEWGPGYYGYTF. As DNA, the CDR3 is TGCGCCAGCAGCCAAGAATGGGGACCGGGGTACTATGGCTACACCTTC.

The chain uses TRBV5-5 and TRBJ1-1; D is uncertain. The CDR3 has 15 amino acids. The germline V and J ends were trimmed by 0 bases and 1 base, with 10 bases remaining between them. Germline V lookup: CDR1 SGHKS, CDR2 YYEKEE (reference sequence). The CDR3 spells CASSLDRIPNTEAFF. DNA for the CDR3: TGTGCCAGCAGCTTGGACAGAATTCCGAACACTGAAGCTTTCTTT.

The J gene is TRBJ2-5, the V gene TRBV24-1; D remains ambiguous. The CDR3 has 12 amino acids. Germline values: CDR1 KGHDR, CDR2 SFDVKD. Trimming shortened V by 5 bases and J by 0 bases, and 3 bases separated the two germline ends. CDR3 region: CATSGDQETQYF. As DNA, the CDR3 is TGTGCCACCAGTGGTGACCAAGAGACCCAGTACTTC.

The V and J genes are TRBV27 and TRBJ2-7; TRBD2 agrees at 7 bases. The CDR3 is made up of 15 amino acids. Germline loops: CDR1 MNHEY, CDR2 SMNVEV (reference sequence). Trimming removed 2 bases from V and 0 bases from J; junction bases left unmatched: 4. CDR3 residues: CASSLTWDYSYEQYF. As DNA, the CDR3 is TGTGCCAGCAGTTTAACCTGGGACTACTCCTACGAGCAGTACTTC.

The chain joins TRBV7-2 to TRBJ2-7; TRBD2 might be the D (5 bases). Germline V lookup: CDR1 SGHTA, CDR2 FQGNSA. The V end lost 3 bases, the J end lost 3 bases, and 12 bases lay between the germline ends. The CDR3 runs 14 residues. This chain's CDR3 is CASSFRGGGYEQYF. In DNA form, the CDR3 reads TGTGCCAGCAGCTTTAGAGGAGGTGGCTACGAGCAGTACTTC.

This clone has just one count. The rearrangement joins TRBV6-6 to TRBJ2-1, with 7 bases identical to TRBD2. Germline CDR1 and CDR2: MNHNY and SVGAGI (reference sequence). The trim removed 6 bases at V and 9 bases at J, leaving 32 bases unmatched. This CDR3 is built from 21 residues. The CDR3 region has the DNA TGTGCCAGCAGCCTCCTCGGGGTTAGCGGGCCCACCTTCCCTCTCGGGGGTGAGCAGTTCTTC. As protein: CASSLLGVSGPTFPLGGEQFF.

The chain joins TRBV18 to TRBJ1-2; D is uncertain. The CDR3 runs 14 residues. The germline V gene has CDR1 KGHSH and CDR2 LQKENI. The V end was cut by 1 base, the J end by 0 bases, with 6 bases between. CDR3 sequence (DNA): TGTGCCAGCTCACCACAGGAATCTAACTATGGCTACACCTTC. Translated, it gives CASSPQESNYGYTF.

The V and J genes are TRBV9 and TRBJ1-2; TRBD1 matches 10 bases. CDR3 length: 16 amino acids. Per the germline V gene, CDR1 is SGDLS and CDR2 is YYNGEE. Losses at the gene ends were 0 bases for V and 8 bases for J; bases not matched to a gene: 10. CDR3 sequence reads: CASSVAPGQGEGGYTF. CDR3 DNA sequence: TGTGCCAGCAGCGTAGCACCCGGACAGGGGGAGGGGGGCTACACCTTC.

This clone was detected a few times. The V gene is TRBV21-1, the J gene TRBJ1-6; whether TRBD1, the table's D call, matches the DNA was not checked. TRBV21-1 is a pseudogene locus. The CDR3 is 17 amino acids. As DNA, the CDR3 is TGTGCCAGCAGTTCACAAGGACAGGGGGCATGTTACTCACCCCTCCACTTT. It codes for CASSSQGQGACYSPLHF.

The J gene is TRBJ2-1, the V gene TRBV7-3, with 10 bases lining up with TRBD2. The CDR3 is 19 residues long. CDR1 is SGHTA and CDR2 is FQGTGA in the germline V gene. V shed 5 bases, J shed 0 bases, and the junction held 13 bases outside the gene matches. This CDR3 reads CASSPRRTSGTGSYNEQFF. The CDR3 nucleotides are TGTGCCAGCAGCCCCCGCAGGACTAGCGGCACCGGCTCCTACAATGAGCAGTTCTTC.

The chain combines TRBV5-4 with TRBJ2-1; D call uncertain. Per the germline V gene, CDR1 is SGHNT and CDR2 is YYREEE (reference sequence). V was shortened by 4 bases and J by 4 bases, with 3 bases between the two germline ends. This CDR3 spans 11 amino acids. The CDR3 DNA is TGTGCCAGCAGCATATACAATGAGCAGTTCTTC. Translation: CASSIYNEQFF. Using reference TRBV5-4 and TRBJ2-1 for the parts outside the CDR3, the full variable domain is ETGVTQSPTHLIKTRGQQVTLRCSSQSGHNTVSWYQQALGQGPQFIFQYYREEENGRGNFPPRFSGLQFPNYSSELNVNALELDDSALYLCASSIYNEQFFGPGTRLTVL.

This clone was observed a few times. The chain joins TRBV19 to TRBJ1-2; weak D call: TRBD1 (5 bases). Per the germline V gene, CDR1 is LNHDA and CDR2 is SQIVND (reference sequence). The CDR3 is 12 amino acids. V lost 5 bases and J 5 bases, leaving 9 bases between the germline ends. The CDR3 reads CASSDSRYGYTF. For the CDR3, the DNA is TGTGCCAGTAGTGACAGTCGTTATGGCTACACCTTC.

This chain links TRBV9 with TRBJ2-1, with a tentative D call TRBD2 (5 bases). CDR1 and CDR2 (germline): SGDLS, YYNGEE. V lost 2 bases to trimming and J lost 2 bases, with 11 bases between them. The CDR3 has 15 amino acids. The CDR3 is CASSVYGKTYNEQFF. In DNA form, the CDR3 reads TGTGCCAGCAGCGTGTACGGGAAGACCTACAATGAGCAGTTCTTC.

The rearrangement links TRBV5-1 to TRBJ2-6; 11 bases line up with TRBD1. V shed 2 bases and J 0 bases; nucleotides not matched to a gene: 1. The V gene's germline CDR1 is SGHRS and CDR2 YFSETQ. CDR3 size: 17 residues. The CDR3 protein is CASSLGTGGSGANVLTF. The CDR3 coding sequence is TGCGCCAGCAGCTTAGGGACAGGGGGCTCTGGGGCCAACGTCCTGACTTTC.

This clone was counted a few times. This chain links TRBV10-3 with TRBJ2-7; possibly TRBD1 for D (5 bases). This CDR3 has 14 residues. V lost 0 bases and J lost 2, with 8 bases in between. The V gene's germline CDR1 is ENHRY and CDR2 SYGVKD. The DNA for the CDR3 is TGTGCCATCAGTGAGTCTCCAGGGCCCTACGAGCAGTACTTC. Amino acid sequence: CAISESPGPYEQYF.

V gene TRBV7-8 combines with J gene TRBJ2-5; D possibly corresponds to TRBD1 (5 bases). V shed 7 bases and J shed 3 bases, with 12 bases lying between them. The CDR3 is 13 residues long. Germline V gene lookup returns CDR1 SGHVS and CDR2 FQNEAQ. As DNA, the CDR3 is TGTGCCAGCAAAGGCCGGACAAAAGAGACCCAGTACTTC. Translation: CASKGRTKETQYF. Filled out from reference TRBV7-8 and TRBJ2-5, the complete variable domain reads GAGVSQSPRYKVAKRGQDVALRCDPISGHVSLFWYQQALGQGPEFLTYFQNEAQLDKSGLPSDRFFAERPEGSVSTLKIQRTQQEDSAVYLCASKGRTKETQYFGPGTRLLVL.